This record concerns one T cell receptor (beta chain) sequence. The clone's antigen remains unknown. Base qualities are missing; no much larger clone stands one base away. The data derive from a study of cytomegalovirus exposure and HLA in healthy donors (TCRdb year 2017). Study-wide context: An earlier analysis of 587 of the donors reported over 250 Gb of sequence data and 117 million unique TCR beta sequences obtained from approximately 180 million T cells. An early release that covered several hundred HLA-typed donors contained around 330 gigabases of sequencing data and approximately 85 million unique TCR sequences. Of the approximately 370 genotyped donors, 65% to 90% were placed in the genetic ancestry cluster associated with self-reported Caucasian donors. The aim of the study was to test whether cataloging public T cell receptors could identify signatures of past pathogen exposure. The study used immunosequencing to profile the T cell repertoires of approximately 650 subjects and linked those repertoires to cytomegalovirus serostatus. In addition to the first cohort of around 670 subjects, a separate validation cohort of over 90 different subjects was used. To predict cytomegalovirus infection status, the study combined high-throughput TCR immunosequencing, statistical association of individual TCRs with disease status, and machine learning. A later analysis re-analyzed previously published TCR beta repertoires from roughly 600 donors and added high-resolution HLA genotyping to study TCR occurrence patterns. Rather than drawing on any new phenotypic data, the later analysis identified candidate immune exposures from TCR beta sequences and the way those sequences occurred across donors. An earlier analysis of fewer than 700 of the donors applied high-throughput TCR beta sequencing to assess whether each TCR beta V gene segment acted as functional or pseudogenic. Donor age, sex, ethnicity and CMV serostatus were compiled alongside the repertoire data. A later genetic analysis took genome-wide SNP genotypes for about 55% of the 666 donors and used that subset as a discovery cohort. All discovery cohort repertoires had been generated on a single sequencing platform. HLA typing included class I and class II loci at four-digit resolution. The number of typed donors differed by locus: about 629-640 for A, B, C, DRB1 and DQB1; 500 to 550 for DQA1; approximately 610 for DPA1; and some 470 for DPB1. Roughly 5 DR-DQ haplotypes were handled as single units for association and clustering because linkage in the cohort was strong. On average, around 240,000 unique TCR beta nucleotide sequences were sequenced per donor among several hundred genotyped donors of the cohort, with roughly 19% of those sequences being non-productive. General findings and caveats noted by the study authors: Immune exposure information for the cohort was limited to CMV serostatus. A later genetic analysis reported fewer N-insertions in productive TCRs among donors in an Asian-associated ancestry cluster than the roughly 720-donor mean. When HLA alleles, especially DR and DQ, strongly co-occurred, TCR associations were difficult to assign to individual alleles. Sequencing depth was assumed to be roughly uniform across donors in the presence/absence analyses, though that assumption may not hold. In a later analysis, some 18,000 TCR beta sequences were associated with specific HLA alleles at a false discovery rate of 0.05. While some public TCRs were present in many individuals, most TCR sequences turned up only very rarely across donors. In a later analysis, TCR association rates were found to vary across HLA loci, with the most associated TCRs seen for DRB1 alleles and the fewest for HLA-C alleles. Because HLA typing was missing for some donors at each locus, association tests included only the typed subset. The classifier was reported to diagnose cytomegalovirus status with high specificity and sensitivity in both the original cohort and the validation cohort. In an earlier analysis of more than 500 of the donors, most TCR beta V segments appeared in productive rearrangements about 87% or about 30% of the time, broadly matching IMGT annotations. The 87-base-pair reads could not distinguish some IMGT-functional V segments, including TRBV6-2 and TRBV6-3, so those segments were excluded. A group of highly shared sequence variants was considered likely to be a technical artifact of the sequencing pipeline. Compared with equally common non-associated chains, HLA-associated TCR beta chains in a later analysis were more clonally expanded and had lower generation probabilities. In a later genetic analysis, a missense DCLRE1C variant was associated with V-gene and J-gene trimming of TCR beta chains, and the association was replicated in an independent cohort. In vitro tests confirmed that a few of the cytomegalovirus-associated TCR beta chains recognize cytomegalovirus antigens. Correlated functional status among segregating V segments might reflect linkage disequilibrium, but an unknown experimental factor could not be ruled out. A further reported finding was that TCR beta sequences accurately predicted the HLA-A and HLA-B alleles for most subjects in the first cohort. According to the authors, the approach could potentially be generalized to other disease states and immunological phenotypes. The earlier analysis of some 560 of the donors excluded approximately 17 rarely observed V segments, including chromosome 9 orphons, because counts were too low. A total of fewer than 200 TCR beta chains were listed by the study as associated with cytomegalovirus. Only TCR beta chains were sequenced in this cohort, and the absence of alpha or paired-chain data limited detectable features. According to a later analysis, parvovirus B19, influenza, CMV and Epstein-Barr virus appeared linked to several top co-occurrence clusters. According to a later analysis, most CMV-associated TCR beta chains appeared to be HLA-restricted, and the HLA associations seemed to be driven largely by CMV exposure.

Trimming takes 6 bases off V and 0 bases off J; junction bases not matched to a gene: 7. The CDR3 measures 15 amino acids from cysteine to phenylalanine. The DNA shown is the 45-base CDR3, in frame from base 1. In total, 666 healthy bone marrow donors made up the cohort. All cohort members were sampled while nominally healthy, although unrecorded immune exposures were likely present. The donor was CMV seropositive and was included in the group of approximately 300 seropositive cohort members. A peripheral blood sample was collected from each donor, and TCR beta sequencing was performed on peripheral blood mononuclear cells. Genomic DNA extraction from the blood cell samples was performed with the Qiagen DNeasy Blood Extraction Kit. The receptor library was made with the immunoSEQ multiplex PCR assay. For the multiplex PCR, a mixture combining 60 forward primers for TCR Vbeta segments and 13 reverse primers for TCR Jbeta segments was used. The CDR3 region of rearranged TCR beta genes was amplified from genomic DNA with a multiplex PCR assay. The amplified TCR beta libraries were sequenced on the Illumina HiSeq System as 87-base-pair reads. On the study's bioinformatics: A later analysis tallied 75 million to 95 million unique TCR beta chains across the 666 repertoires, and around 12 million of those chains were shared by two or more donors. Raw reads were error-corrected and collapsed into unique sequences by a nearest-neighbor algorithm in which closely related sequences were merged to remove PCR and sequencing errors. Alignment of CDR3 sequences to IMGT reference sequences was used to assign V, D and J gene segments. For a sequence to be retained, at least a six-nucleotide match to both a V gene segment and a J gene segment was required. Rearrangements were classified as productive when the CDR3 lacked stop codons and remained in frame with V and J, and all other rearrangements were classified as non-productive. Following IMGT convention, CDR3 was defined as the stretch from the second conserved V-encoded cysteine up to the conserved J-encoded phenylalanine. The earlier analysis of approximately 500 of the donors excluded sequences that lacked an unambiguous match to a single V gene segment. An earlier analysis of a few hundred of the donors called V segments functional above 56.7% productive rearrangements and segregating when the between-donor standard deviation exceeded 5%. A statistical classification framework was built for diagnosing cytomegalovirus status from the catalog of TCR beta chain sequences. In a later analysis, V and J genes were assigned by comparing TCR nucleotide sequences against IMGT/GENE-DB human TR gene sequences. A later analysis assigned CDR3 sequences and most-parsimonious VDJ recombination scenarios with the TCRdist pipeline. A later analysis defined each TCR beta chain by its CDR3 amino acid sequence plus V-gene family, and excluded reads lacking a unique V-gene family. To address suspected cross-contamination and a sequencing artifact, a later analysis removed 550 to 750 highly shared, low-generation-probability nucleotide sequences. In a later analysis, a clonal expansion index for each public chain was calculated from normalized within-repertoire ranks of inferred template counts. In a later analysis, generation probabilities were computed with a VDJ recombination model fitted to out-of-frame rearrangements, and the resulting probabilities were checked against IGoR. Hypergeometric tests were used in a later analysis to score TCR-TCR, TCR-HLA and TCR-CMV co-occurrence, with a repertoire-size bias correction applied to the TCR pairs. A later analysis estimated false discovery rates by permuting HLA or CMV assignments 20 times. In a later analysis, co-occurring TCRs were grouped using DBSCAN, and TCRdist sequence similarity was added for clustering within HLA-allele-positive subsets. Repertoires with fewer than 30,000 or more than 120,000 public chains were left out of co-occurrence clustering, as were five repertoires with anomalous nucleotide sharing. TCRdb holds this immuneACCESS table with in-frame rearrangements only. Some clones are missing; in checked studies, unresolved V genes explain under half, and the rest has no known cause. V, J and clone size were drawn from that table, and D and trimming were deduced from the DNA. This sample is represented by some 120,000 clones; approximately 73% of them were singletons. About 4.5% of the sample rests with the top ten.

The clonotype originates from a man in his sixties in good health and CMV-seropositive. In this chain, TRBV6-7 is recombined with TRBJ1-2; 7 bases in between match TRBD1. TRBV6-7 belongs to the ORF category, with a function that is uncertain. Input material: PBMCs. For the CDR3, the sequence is CASRTTGVANYGYTF. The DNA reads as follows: TGTGCCAGCAGAACTACAGGGGTTGCTAACTATGGCTACACCTTC.